What follows are 20 T cell receptor beta chains derived from one specimen sequenced in a study of CD8 T cells in ankylosing spondylitis. TCRdb reanalysed the 5' RACE reads using MiXCR and keeps one entry per CDR3 protein. The sample includes tens of thousands of distinct CDR3 sequences, around 25% of them seen just once. The specimen sequenced was blood, either unsorted or a sorted T cell fraction (not recorded which). These receptor sequences come from a male donor with ankylosing spondylitis or in good health (not recorded which).

This clonotype was observed a few times. CDR3 amino acids: CASSLGTRAQPQHF. CDR3 in DNA: TGTGCCAGCAGCTTAGGAACCAGGGCACAGCCCCAGCATTTT. The rearrangement links TRBV7-2 to TRBJ1-5; D perhaps matches TRBD1 (5 bases). Germline V gene sequence: CDR1 SGHTA, CDR2 FQGNSA. This CDR3 is 14 amino acids long. V was clipped by 1 base and J by 7 bases, with 11 bases between them.

The rearrangement uses TRBV24-1 and TRBJ2-3, with TRBD1 matching over 7 bases. This CDR3 is 16 amino acids long. The ends lost 2 bases at V and 0 bases at J; junction bases unmatched: 4. Germline V gene sequence: CDR1 KGHDR, CDR2 SFDVKD. As DNA, the CDR3 is TGTGCCACCAGTGATTACGGACAGGCTAGCACAGATACGCAGTATTTT. Translation: CATSDYGQASTDTQYF.

J is TRBJ2-3 and V is TRBV20-1; the match to TRBD1 covers 7 bases. The junction had 5 bases not matched to a gene; V was cut back by 4 bases and J by 1 base. The V gene's germline CDR1 is DFQATT and CDR2 SNEGSKA (reference sequence). This CDR3 contains 14 residues. The CDR3 reads CSANPGQGTDTQYF. DNA for the CDR3: TGCAGTGCTAACCCCGGACAGGGCACAGATACGCAGTATTTT.

The CDR3 sequence is CASSSQGVGEETQYF. The CDR3 DNA sequence: TGTGCCAGCAGCTCACAGGGGGTTGGCGAAGAGACCCAGTACTTC. The J gene is TRBJ2-5, the V gene TRBV7-9; 8 nucleotides line up with TRBD1. Germline V CDR1 and CDR2: SEHNR, FQNEAQ (reference sequence). V shed 4 bases and J 3 bases; nucleotides not matched to a gene: 7. The CDR3 length is 15 residues.

This clonotype was found a few times. The genes are TRBV7-2 and TRBJ2-2; TRBD2 might be the D (6 bases). The germline V gene encodes CDR1 SGHTA and CDR2 FQGNSA. Deletions cut 5 bases from V and 4 bases from J, with 20 bases between. This CDR3 is built from 17 residues. CDR3 amino acids: CASSRPRGTLPTGELFF. In DNA form, the CDR3 reads TGTGCCAGCAGCCGTCCCCGGGGGACCTTACCCACCGGGGAGCTGTTTTTT. The full variable domain, completed using reference TRBV7-2 and TRBJ2-2, is GAGVSQSPSNKVTEKGKDVELRCDPISGHTALYWYRQSLGQGLEFLIYFQGNSAPDKSGLPSDRFSAERTGGSVSTLTIQRTQQEDSAVYLCASSRPRGTLPTGELFFGEGSRLTVL.

The chain joins TRBV20-1 to TRBJ1-2; possible D gene TRBD1, 6 bases. In germline, CDR1 is DFQATT, CDR2 SNEGSKA (reference sequence). The CDR3 runs to 14 residues. V was shortened by 3 bases and J by 3 bases, with 14 bases between the two germline ends. CDR3 protein: CSARAGDLDYGYTF. CDR3 DNA: TGCAGTGCTAGGGCAGGGGATCTGGACTATGGCTACACCTTC.

This clonotype occurred a few times. This sequence joins TRBV3-1 and TRBJ2-5; D may match TRBD1 or TRBD2 (5 bases each). Germline V gives CDR1 LGHDT, CDR2 YNNKEL (reference sequence). V lost 0 bases to trimming and J lost 5 bases, with 22 bases between them. The CDR3 spans 18 residues. The CDR3 loop reads CASSQDGGTLGVRETQYF. CDR3 DNA sequence: TGTGCCAGCAGCCAAGATGGGGGAACCTTGGGGGTCAGGGAGACCCAGTACTTC.

This clonotype has only a few counts. The V gene is TRBV20-1, the J gene TRBJ2-5; tentatively, D is TRBD2 (5 bases). Germline assignment: CDR1 DFQATT and CDR2 SNEGSKA (reference sequence). V lost 6 bases to trimming and J lost 4 bases, with 18 bases between them. The CDR3 runs to 14 residues. In DNA, the CDR3 is TGCAGTGCGAACCCTACGGGGAAGGGAGAGACCCAGTACTTC. The encoded protein is CSANPTGKGETQYF.

V and J are TRBV27 and TRBJ1-1, with D possibly TRBD1 on 6 matching bases. CDR3 length: 13 residues. The V and J ends lost 4 bases and 10 bases respectively, with 16 bases between them. Germline V lookup: CDR1 MNHEY, CDR2 SMNVEV (reference sequence). CDR3 bases: TGTGCCAGCAGTTCGACAAACAGGGACGGAGCTTTCTTT. It specifies CASSSTNRDGAFF.

V is TRBV4-1 and J is TRBJ1-4; the D is unclear. The CDR3 runs to 12 residues. The V gene lost 4 bases and the J gene lost 8 bases, with 8 bases spanning the gap. Germline CDR1 is MGHRA and CDR2 is YSYEKL. CDR3 region: CASSRGLEKLFF. CDR3 in DNA: TGCGCCAGCAGCCGCGGACTCGAAAAACTGTTTTTT.

V gene TRBV11-1 combines with J gene TRBJ1-6; TRBD1 agrees at 7 bases. Trimming took 5 bases from V and 9 from J; bases not matched to a gene: 7. CDR3 size: 14 residues. Per germline, CDR1 SGHAT and CDR2 FQDESV (reference sequence). CDR3 bases: TGTGCCAGCAGCCGCAGGGGGAACGGTTCACCCCTCCACTTT. It yields the protein CASSRRGNGSPLHF.

This clonotype was observed a handful of times. V is TRBV7-6 and J is TRBJ2-5; no reliable D call. Trimming shortened V by 5 bases and J by 7 bases, and 11 bases separated the two germline ends. The CDR3 covers 12 residues. From germline, CDR1 is SGHVS and CDR2 FNYEAQ. CDR3 sequence: CASSLSEGTQYF. The CDR3, as DNA: TGTGCCAGCAGCCTCTCAGAAGGGACCCAGTACTTC.

This chain connects TRBV2 to TRBJ2-5; D may be TRBD2 (5 bases). In germline, CDR1 is SNHLY, CDR2 FYNNEI. V gave up 7 bases and J gave up 2 bases, with 17 bases separating them. CDR3 size: 15 residues. The DNA for the CDR3 is TGTGCCAGCACGGACCCCGGACTGGGACAAGAGACCCAGTACTTC. Its protein product is CASTDPGLGQETQYF.

This clonotype was counted between two and nine times. This chain links TRBV20-1 with TRBJ2-5; TRBD2 matches at 7 bases. Germline V CDR1 and CDR2: DFQATT, SNEGSKA (reference sequence). The CDR3 has 16 amino acids. V trimming: 0 bases; J trimming: 7 bases; junction bases outside the gene matches: 14. The CDR3 is CSARDRAGEVFGTQYF. The CDR3 coding sequence is TGCAGTGCTAGAGACCGGGCGGGGGAGGTGTTCGGGACCCAGTACTTC.

This clonotype was observed a handful of times. The chain couples TRBV15 to TRBJ2-1; 9 nucleotides agree with TRBD2. The CDR3 spans 15 residues. Germline-derived CDR1 and CDR2 are LNHNV and YYDKDF (reference sequence). Trimming cost V 7 bases and J 10 bases; bases outside gene matches: 14. The CDR3, as DNA: TGTGCCACCAAGTTAGCGGGAGACCCCTTCGCCGAGCAGTTCTTC. Amino acid sequence: CATKLAGDPFAEQFF.

This clonotype occurred a few times. The V call is TRBV11-2, the J call TRBJ1-1, with D possibly matching TRBD1 (6 bases). The V end was cut by 3 bases, the J end by 0 bases, with 11 bases between. Germline V gene sequence: CDR1 SGHAT, CDR2 FQNNGV. The CDR3 runs 15 residues. Here the CDR3 reads CASSFSHRVNTEAFF. The CDR3 DNA reads TGTGCCAGCAGCTTTTCACACAGGGTGAACACTGAAGCTTTCTTT.

This chain connects TRBV2 to TRBJ1-5; D is uncertain. Germline CDR1 SNHLY, CDR2 FYNNEI. The CDR3 contains 13 residues. Trimming pared 7 bases from V and 0 bases from J, leaving 7 bases between. This CDR3 reads CASTADSNQPQHF. CDR3 bases: TGTGCCAGCACAGCGGATAGCAATCAGCCCCAGCATTTT.

This clonotype was seen a few times. The V call is TRBV7-2, the J call TRBJ1-1; D not resolved. This CDR3 contains 13 residues. V lost 6 bases and J 6 bases, leaving 14 bases between the germline ends. Per germline, CDR1 SGHTA and CDR2 FQGNSA. The CDR3 DNA reads as TGTGCCAGCAGGACTACCCTGGGCGCTGAAGCTTTCTTT. It is translated as CASRTTLGAEAFF.

The chain is built from TRBV12-3 or TRBV12-4 and TRBJ2-3; D is ambiguous. V lost 1 base and J 2 bases, leaving 10 bases between the germline ends. The CDR3 length is 15 residues. Here the CDR3 reads CASSLGGRVTDTQYF. In DNA, the CDR3 is TGTGCCAGCAGTTTAGGAGGTCGGGTCACAGATACGCAGTATTTT.

This clonotype was seen only a few times. The J gene is TRBJ1-5, the V gene TRBV29-1; 8 bases fit TRBD1. Germline V CDR1 and CDR2: SQVTM, ANQGSEA. Unmatched junction bases numbered 3, after V lost 3 bases and J lost 2 bases. The CDR3 contains 14 residues. The CDR3 nucleotides read TGCAGCGTTGAGACAGGGGATGGCAATCAGCCCCAGCATTTT. Translation gives CSVETGDGNQPQHF.